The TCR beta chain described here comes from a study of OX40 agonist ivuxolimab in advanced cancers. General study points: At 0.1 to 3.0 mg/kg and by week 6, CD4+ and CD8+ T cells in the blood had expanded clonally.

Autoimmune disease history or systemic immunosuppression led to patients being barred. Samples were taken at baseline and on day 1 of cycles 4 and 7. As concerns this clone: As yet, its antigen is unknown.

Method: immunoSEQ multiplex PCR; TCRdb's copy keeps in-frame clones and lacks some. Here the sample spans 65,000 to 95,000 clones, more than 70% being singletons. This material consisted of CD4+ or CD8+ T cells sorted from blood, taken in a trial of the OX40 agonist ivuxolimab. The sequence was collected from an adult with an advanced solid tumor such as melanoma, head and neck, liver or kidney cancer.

CDR3 region: CASSQEVAVYNEQFF. CDR3 nucleotides: TGTGCCAGCAGCCAAGAGGTAGCGGTCTACAATGAGCAGTTCTTC. This chain connects TRBV5-4 to TRBJ2-1, with D maybe TRBD2 (6 bases). This CDR3 region has 15 residues. V shed 4 bases and J shed 3 bases, with 14 bases lying between them. The germline CDR1 and CDR2 sequences are SGHNT and YYREEE (reference sequence).